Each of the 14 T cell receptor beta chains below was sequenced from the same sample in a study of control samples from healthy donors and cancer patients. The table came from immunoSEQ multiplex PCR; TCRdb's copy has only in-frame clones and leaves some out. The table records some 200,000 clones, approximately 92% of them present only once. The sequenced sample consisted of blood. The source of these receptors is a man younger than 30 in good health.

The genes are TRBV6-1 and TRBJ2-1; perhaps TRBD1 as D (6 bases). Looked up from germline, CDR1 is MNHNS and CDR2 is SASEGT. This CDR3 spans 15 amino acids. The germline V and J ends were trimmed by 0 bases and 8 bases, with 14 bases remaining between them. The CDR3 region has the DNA TGTGCCAGCAGTGAAGCGGTCTACAGGGACCATGAGCAGTTCTTC. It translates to CASSEAVYRDHEQFF.

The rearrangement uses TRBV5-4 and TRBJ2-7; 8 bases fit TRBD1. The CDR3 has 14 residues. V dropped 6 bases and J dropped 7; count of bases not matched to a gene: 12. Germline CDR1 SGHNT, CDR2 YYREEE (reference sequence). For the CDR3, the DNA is TGTGCCAGCACCCCTATGCCGGGACAGGAGGAGCAGTACTTC. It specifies CASTPMPGQEEQYF.

The CDR3 region has the DNA TGTGCCACCAGTGATTGGGGGGGCGAGCAGTACTTC. Its translation is CATSDWGGEQYF. The J gene is TRBJ2-7, the V gene TRBV24-1; TRBD2 aligns across 7 bases. This CDR3 is 12 amino acids long. The germline gives CDR1 KGHDR, CDR2 SFDVKD. V gave up 2 bases and J gave up 6 bases; unmatched junction bases: 0.

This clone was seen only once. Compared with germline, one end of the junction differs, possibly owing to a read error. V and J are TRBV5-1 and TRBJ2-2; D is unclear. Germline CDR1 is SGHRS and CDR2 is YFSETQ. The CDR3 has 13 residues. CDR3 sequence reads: CAGSFGASGELFF. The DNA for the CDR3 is TGCGCCGGCAGCTTCGGAGCGTCCGGGGAGCTGTTTTTT.

The chain's CDR3 is CASSLDRGQNEQFF. The CDR3 DNA follows: TGTGCCAGCAGCCTGGACAGGGGGCAGAATGAGCAGTTCTTC. The chain has TRBV3-1 (or the pseudogene TRBV3-2) and TRBJ2-1; 11 positions match TRBD1. The V gene's germline CDR1 is LGHDT and CDR2 YNNKEL (reference sequence). This CDR3 has 14 amino acids. The trim removed 4 bases at V and 7 bases at J, leaving 3 bases unmatched.

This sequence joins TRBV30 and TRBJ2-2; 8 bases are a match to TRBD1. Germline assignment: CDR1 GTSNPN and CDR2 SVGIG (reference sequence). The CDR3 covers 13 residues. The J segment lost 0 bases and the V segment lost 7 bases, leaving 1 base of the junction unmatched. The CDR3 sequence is CASDRANTGELFF. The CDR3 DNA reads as TGTGCCTCGGACAGGGCGAACACCGGGGAGCTGTTTTTT.

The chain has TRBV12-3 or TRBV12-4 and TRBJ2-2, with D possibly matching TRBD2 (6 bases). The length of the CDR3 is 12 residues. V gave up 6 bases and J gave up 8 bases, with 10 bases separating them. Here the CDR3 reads CASSSGRGELFF. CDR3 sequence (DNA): TGTGCCAGCAGCTCAGGGAGGGGGGAGCTGTTTTTT.

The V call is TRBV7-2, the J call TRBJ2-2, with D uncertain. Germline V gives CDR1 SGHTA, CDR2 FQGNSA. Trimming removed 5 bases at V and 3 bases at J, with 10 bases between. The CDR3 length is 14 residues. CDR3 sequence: CASSLRRDTGELFF. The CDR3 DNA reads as TGTGCCAGCAGCCTTCGTAGGGACACCGGGGAGCTGTTTTTT. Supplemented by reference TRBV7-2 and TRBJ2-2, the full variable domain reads GAGVSQSPSNKVTEKGKDVELRCDPISGHTALYWYRQSLGQGLEFLIYFQGNSAPDKSGLPSDRFSAERTGGSVSTLTIQRTQQEDSAVYLCASSLRRDTGELFFGEGSRLTVL.

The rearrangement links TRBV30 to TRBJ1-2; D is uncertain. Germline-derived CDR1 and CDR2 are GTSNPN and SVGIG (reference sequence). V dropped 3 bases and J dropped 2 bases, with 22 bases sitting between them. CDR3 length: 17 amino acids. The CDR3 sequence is CAWSNGGQPSGNYGYTF. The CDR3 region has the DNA TGTGCCTGGAGCAACGGCGGGCAGCCCAGCGGGAACTATGGCTACACCTTC.

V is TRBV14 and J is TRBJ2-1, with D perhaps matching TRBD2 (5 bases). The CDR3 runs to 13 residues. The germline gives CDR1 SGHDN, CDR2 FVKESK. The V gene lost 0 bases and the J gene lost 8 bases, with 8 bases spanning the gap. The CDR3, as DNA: TGTGCCAGCAGCCAAGAGAAAGCGGATGAGCAGTTCTTC. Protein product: CASSQEKADEQFF.

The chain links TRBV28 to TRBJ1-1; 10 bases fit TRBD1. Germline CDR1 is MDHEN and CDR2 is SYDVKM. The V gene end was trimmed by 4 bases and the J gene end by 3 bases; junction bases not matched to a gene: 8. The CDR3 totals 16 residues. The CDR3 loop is CASSSRDRGLDTEAFF. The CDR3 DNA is TGTGCCAGCAGTTCCCGGGACAGGGGCCTAGACACTGAAGCTTTCTTT.

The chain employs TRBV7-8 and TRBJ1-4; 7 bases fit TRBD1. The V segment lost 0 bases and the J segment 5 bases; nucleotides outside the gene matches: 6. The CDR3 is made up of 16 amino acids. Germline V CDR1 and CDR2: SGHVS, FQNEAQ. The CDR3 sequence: CASSLAQGQLNEKLFF. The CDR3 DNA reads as TGTGCCAGCAGCTTAGCGCAGGGACAGCTAAATGAAAAACTGTTTTTT.

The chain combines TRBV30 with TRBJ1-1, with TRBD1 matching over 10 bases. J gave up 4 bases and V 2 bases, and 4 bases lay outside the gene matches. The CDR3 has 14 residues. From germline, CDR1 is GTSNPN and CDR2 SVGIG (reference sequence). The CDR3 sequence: CAWSRGQGITEAFF. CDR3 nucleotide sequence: TGTGCCTGGAGTCGGGGACAGGGGATCACTGAAGCTTTCTTT.

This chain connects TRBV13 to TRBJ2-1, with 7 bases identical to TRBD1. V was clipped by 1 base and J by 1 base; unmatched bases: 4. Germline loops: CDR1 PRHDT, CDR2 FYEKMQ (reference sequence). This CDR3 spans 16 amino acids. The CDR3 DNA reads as TGTGCCAGCAGCTTAGCCCGGACAGGTTCCTACAATGAGCAGTTCTTC. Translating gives CASSLARTGSYNEQFF. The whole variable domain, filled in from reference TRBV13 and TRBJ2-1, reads AAGVIQSPRHLIKEKRETATLKCYPIPRHDTVYWYQQGPGQDPQFLISFYEKMQSDKGSIPDRFSAQQFSDYHSELNMSSLELGDSALYFCASSLARTGSYNEQFFGPGTRLTVL.